These T cell receptor beta chains were read from a single sample in a study of beta chain features in type 1 diabetes. TCRdb keeps only in-frame clones here, not all; method: immunoSEQ multiplex PCR. There are 500,000 to 700,000 clones in the sample; 15% to 19% occur only once, and under 0.095% lies in the top ten. The sequenced sample was naive CD4+ T cells from blood. Receptors originate from a young man in good health. CDR3s include the opening cysteine and the closing phenylalanine or tryptophan. The D gene is left open where the match is weak. Not every row has a clone size; where given, it reads once, few, many or a size class.

v_gene,abundance,d_gene,j_gene,CDR3aa,CDR3nt
TRBV5-4,few,.,TRBJ2-5,CASSLRIEETQYF,TGTGCCAGCTCGCTGCGGATCGAGGAGACCCAGTACTTC
TRBV7-2,.,TRBD2,TRBJ2-7,CASSLEASGYEQYF,TGTGCCAGCAGCTTAGAGGCTAGCGGCTACGAGCAGTACTTC
TRBV13,few,.,TRBJ2-7,CASSSPGGAPSYEQYF,TGTGCCAGCAGCTCGCCAGGGGGGGCACCCTCCTACGAGCAGTACTTC
TRBV2,.,.,TRBJ1-2,CAAARPRTGYTF,TGTGCCGCCGCAAGGCCCCGAACGGGCTACACCTTC
TRBV7-9,few,.,TRBJ1-2,CASSLGENYGYTF,TGTGCCAGCAGCTTAGGGGAGAACTATGGCTACACCTTC
TRBV7-9,.,.,TRBJ2-5,CASSSLGVETQYF,TGTGCCAGCAGTTCTCTAGGGGTGGAGACCCAGTACTTC
TRBV29-1,.,.,TRBJ2-3,CSVEPGVQSDTQYF,TGCAGCGTTGAGCCAGGGGTACAGTCAGATACGCAGTATTTT
TRBV7-9,.,.,TRBJ2-2,CASSFNRGSTGELFF,TGTGCCAGCAGCTTTAACCGGGGGAGCACCGGGGAGCTGTTTTTT
TRBV10-3,.,.,TRBJ2-1,CATSAGGGSNEQFF,TGTGCCACCTCGGCCGGGGGCGGAAGTAATGAGCAGTTCTTC
TRBV30,few,.,TRBJ2-5,CAWSVGARGLGQETQYF,TGTGCCTGGAGTGTAGGGGCCCGGGGTCTAGGGCAAGAGACCCAGTACTTC
TRBV15,.,.,TRBJ1-5,CATTGELNQPQHF,TGTGCCACCACAGGGGAACTCAATCAGCCCCAGCATTTT
TRBV7-2,.,.,TRBJ1-2,CASSLVPQSTHGYTF,TGTGCCAGCAGCTTAGTGCCTCAATCAACCCATGGCTACACCTTC
TRBV29-1,few,TRBD1,TRBJ2-3,CSGKTGADTQYF,TGCAGCGGTAAGACAGGGGCAGATACGCAGTATTTT
TRBV2,few,.,TRBJ1-5,CASSLPLGGSNQPQHF,TGTGCCAGCAGTCTCCCCTTGGGAGGGAGCAATCAGCCCCAGCATTTT
TRBV7-6,few,.,TRBJ2-1,CASSKGWARPVNEQFF,TGTGCCAGCAGCAAGGGCTGGGCGCGGCCAGTTAATGAGCAGTTCTTC